The present TCR beta chain was sequenced within a study of PD-1 blockade in classical Hodgkin lymphoma. Germline-derived CDR1 and CDR2 are MDHEN and SYDVKM. This CDR3 is built from 11 residues. Repertoires were generated with immunoSEQ multiplex PCR, while TCRdb's copy carries only in-frame clones and drops some. The sample consists of 31,000 or so clones, roughly 85% of them appearing once. Every patient had relapsed following autologous stem cell transplantation, and cohorts differed in brentuximab vedotin exposure. Thawed PBMCs yielded CD4+ T cells through magnetic negative selection. This clonotype originated in a human donor with classical Hodgkin lymphoma. Sequencing was performed on CD4+ T cells from blood, taken at baseline. The chain employs TRBV28 and TRBJ2-7; a possible D gene is TRBD1 (5 bases). CDR3 loop: CGAGPSYEQYF. CDR3 nucleotides: TGTGGGGCAGGGCCGTCCTACGAGCAGTACTTC. The complete variable domain, with remaining parts taken from reference TRBV28 and TRBJ2-7, reads DVKVTQSSRYLVKRTGEKVFLECVQDMDHENMFWYRQDPGLGLRLIYFSYDVKMKEKGDIPEGYSVSREKKERFSLILESASTNQTSMYLCGAGPSYEQYFGPGTRLTVT.